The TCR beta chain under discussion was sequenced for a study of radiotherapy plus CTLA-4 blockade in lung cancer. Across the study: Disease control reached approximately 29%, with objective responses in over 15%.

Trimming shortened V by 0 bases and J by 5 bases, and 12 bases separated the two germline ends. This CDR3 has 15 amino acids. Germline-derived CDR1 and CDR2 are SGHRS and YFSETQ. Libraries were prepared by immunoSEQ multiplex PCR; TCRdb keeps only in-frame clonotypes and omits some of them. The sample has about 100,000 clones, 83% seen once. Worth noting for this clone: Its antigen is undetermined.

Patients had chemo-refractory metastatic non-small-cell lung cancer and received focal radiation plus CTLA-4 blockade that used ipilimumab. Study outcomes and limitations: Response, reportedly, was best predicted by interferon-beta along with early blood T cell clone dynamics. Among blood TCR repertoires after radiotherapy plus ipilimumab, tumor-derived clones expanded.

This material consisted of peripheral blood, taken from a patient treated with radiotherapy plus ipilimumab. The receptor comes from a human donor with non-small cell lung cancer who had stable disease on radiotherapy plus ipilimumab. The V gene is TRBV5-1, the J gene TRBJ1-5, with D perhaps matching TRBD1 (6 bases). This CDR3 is CASSLGGQHDQPQHF. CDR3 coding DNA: TGCGCCAGCAGCTTGGGGGGGCAGCACGATCAGCCCCAGCATTTT.